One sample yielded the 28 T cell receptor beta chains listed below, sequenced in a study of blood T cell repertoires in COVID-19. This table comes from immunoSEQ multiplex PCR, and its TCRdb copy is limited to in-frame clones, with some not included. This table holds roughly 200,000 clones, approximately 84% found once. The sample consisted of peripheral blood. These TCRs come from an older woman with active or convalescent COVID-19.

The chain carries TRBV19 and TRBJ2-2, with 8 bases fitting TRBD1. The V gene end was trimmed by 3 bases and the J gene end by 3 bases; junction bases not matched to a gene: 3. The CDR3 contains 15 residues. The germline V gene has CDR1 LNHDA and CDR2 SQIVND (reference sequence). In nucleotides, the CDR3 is TGTGCCAGTAGTATTCAACAGGGGGACACCGGGGAGCTGTTTTTT. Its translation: CASSIQQGDTGELFF.

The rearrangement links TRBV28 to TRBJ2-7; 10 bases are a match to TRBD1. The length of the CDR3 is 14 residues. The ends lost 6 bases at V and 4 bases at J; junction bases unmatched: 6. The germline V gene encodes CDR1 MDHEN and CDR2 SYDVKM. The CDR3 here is CASRRTGGLYEQYF. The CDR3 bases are TGTGCCAGCAGACGGACAGGGGGTCTATACGAGCAGTACTTC.

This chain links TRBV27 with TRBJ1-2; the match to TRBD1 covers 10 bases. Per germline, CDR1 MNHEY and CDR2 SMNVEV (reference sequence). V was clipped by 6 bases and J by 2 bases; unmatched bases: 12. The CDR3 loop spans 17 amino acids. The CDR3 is CASSPFLGDRGNYGYTF. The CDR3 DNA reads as TGTGCCAGCAGCCCCTTTTTAGGGGACAGGGGAAACTATGGCTACACCTTC.

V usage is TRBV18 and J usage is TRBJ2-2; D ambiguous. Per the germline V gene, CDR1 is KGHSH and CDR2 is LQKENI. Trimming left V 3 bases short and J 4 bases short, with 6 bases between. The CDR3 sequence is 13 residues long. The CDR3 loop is CASSPSLTGELFF. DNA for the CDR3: TGTGCCAGCTCACCTAGCCTCACCGGGGAGCTGTTTTTT. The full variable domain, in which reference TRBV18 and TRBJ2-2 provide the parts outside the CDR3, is NAGVMQNPRHLVRRRGQEARLRCSPMKGHSHVYWYRQLPEEGLKFMVYLQKENIIDESGMPKERFSAEFPKEGPSILRIQQVVRGDSAAYFCASSPSLTGELFFGEGSRLTVL.

CDR3 sequence: CASSLAGGGKNIQYF. The DNA of the CDR3 is TGCGCCAGCAGCCTAGCGGGAGGGGGCAAAAACATTCAGTACTTC. This chain links TRBV4-1 with TRBJ2-4; 11 bases fit TRBD2. The length of the CDR3 is 15 residues. Germline V gene data show CDR1 as MGHRA and CDR2 as YSYEKL. V dropped 4 bases and J dropped 3; count of bases not matched to a gene: 2.

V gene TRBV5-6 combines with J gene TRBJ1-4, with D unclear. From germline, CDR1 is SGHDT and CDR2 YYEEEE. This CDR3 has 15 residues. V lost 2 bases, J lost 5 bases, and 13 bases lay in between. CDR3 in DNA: TGTGCCAGCAGCTTCATACTAGCGGGGAATGAAAAACTGTTTTTT. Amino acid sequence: CASSFILAGNEKLFF. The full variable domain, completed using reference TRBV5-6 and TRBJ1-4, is DAGVTQSPTHLIKTRGQQVTLRCSPKSGHDTVSWYQQALGQGPQFIFQYYEEEERQRGNFPDRFSGHQFPNYSSELNVNALLLGDSALYLCASSFILAGNEKLFFGSGTQLSVL.

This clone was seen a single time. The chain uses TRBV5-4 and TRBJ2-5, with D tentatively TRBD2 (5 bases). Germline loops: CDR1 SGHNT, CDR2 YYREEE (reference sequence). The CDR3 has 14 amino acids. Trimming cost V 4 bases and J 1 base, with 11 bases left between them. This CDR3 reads CASSRGGFQETQYF. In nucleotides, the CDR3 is TGTGCCAGCAGCCGTGGCGGGTTCCAAGAGACCCAGTACTTC.

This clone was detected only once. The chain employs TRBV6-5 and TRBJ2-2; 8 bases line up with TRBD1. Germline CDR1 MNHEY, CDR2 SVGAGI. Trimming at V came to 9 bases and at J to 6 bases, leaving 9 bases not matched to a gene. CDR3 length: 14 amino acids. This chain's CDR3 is CASVGTGYSGELFF. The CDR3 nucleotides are TGTGCCAGTGTCGGGACAGGATATTCCGGGGAGCTGTTTTTT.

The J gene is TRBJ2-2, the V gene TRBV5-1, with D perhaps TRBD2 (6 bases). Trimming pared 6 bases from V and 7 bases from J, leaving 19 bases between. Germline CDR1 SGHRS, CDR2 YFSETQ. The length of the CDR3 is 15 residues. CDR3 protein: CASTGVSGDLGELFF. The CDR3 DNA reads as TGCGCCAGCACCGGGGTTTCGGGGGATCTCGGGGAGCTGTTTTTT.

The CDR3, as DNA: TGCGCCAGCAGCCAACCTGCAAGCCTCCTGAGAGGACAGGCGTACGAGCAGTACTTC. Its translation is CASSQPASLLRGQAYEQYF. The V call is TRBV4-1, the J call TRBJ2-7; 7 nucleotides agree with TRBD1. The V gene's germline CDR1 is MGHRA and CDR2 YSYEKL. The CDR3 has 19 amino acids. The trim removed 2 bases at V and 4 bases at J, leaving 20 bases unmatched.

This CDR3 is CASSILRLAADTQYF. CDR3 sequence (DNA): TGTGCCAGCAGTATTCTACGACTAGCGGCAGATACGCAGTATTTT. The chain is built from TRBV6-5 and TRBJ2-3, with 9 bases fitting TRBD2. Germline V gives CDR1 MNHEY, CDR2 SVGAGI. This CDR3 spans 15 amino acids. V lost 5 bases to trimming and J lost 4 bases; unmatched junction nucleotides: 7.

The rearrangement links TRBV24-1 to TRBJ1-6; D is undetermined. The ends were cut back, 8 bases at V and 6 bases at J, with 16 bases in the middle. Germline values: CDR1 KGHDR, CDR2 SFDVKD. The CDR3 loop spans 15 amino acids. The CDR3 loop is CATKAGVYSNSPLHF. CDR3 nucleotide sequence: TGTGCCACCAAGGCCGGGGTCTACAGTAATTCACCCCTCCACTTT.

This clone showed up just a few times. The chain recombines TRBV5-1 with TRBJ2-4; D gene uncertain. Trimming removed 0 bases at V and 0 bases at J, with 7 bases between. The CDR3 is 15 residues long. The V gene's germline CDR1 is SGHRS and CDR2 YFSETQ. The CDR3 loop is CASSLVPRAKNIQYF. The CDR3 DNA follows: TGCGCCAGCAGCTTGGTCCCGCGAGCCAAAAACATTCAGTACTTC.

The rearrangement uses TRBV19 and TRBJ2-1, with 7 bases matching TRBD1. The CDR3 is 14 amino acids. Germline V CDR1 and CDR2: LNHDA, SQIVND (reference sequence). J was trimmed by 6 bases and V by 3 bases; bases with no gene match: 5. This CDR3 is CASSIATGFNEQFF. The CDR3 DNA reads TGTGCCAGTAGTATCGCGACAGGGTTCAATGAGCAGTTCTTC.

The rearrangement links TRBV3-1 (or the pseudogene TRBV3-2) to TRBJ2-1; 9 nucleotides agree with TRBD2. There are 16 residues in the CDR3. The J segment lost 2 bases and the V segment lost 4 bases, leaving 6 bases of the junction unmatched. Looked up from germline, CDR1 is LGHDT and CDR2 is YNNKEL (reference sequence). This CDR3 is CASSLLAGTTYNEQFF. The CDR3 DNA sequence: TGTGCCAGCAGCCTTCTAGCGGGAACGACCTACAATGAGCAGTTCTTC.

CDR3 DNA: TGTGCCAGCAGCTCGCCGGGGACAGGGCTCGGCTACACCTTC. This gives the protein CASSSPGTGLGYTF. This chain joins TRBV7-2 and TRBJ1-2; 9 bases fit TRBD1. This CDR3 spans 14 amino acids. J gave up 8 bases and V 4 bases, and 8 bases lay outside the gene matches. In germline, CDR1 is SGHTA, CDR2 FQGNSA.

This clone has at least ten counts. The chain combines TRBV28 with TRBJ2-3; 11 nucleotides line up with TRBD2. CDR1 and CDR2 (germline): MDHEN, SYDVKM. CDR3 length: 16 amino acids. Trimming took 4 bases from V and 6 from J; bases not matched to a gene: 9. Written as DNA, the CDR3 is TGTGCCAGCAGTTCACTAGCGGGGGTTGGGGGGGATACGCAGTATTTT. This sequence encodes CASSSLAGVGGDTQYF.

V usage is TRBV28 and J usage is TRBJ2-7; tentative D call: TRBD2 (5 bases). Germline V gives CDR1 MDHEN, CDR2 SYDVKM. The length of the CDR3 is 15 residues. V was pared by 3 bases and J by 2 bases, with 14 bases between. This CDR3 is CASSLAPRVAYEQYF. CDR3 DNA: TGTGCCAGCAGTTTGGCTCCGAGGGTGGCCTACGAGCAGTACTTC.

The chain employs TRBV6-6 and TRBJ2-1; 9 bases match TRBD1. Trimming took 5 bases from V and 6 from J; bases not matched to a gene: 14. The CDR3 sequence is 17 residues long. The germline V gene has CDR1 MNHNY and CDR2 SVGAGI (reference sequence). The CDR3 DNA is TGTGCCAGCAGTCCCCCCGTAACAGGGGGCAGAATCAATGAGCAGTTCTTC. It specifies CASSPPVTGGRINEQFF.

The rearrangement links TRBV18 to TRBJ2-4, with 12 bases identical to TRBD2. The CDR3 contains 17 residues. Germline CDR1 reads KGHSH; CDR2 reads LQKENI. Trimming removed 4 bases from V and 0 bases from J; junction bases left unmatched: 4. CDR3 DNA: TGTGCCAGCTCACAGACTAGCGGGAGATTAGCCAAAAACATTCAGTACTTC. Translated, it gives CASSQTSGRLAKNIQYF.

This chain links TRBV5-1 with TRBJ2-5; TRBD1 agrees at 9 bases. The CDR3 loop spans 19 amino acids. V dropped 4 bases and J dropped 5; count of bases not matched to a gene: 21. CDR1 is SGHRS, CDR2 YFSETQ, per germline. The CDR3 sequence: CASSPRWTGALMGRETQYF. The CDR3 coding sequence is TGCGCCAGCAGCCCCCGGTGGACAGGGGCACTGATGGGTCGGGAGACCCAGTACTTC.

CDR3 residues: CASSDDQPQHF. CDR3 coding DNA: TGTGCCAGCAGTGACGATCAGCCCCAGCATTTT. V gene TRBV2 combines with J gene TRBJ1-5; D is ambiguous. This CDR3 is built from 11 residues. V was trimmed by 3 bases and J by 5 bases, leaving 2 bases between them. Germline V gene data show CDR1 as SNHLY and CDR2 as FYNNEI. The full variable domain, completed using reference TRBV2 and TRBJ1-5, is EPEVTQTPSHQVTQMGQEVILRCVPISNHLYFYWYRQILGQKVEFLVSFYNNEISEKSEIFDDQFSVERPDGSNFTLKIRSTKLEDSAMYFCASSDDQPQHFGDGTRLSIL.

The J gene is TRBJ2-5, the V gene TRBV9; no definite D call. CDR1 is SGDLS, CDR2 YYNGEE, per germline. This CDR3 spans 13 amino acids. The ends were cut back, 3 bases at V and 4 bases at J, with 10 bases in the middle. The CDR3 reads CASSASGRETQYF. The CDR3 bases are TGTGCCAGCAGCGCTTCAGGCCGAGAGACCCAGTACTTC.

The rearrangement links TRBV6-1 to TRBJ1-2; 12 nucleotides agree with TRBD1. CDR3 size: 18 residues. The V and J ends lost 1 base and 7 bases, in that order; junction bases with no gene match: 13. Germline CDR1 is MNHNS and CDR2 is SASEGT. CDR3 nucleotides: TGTGCCAGCAGTGAAGGGGAAGGGACAGGGGGCGCAAGAGCTGGCTACACCTTC. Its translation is CASSEGEGTGGARAGYTF.

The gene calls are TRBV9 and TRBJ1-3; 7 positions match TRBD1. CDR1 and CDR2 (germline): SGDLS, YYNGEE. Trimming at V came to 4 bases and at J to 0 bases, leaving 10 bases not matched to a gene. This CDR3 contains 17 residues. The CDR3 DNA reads TGTGCCAGCAGCCCTGGACAGGTTATGAGCTCTGGAAACACCATATATTTT. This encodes CASSPGQVMSSGNTIYF.

CDR3 region: CASRGLAGQETQYF. CDR3 in DNA: TGTGCCAGCAGGGGACTAGCGGGCCAGGAGACCCAGTACTTC. The genes are TRBV6-6 and TRBJ2-5, with 12 bases matching TRBD2. The V segment lost 6 bases and the J segment 5 bases; nucleotides outside the gene matches: 4. CDR1 is MNHNY, CDR2 SVGAGI, per germline (reference sequence). The CDR3 contains 14 residues.

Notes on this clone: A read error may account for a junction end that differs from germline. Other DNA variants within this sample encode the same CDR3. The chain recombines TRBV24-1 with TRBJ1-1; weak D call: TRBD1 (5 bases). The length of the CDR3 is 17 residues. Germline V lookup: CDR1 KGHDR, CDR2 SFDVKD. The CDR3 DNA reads TGCGCCACCAGTGATTTTTGGAGGGAGGGGAGGGACACTGAAGCTTTCTTT. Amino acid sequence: CATSDFWREGRDTEAFF.

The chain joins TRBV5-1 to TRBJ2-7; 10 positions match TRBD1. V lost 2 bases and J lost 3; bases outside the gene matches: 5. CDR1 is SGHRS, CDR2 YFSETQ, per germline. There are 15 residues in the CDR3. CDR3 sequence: CASSLGTGDYYEQYF. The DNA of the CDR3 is TGCGCCAGCAGCTTAGGGACAGGGGACTACTACGAGCAGTACTTC.